This T cell receptor beta chain was retrieved from a study of blood T cell repertoires in COVID-19. Method: immunoSEQ multiplex PCR; TCRdb's copy keeps in-frame clones and lacks some. Among tens of thousands of clones listed, roughly 85% were seen once. This CDR3 has 16 residues. Germline CDR1 is KGHDR and CDR2 is SFDVKD. The V gene end was trimmed by 3 bases and the J gene end by 4 bases; junction bases not matched to a gene: 5. The sequenced material came from peripheral blood. This TCR derives from a man aged 35-49 years with acute or convalescent COVID-19. The rearrangement uses TRBV24-1 and TRBJ2-5; 12 nucleotides agree with TRBD2. The CDR3 loop reads CATSDPTSGGRETQYF. The DNA for the CDR3 is TGTGCCACCAGTGATCCTACTAGCGGGGGGAGAGAGACCCAGTACTTC.